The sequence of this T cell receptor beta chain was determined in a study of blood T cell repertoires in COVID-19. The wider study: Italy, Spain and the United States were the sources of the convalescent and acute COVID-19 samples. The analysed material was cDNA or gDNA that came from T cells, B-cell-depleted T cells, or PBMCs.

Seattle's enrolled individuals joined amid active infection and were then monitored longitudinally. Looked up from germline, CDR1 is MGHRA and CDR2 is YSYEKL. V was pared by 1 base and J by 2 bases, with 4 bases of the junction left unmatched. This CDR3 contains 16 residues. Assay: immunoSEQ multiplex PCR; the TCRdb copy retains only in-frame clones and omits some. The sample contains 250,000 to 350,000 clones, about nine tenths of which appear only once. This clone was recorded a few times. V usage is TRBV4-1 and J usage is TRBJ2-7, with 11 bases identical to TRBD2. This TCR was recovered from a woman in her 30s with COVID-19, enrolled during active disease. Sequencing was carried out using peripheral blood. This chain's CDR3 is CASSQASGRRTYEQYF. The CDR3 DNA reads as TGCGCCAGCAGCCAAGCTAGCGGGAGGAGAACCTACGAGCAGTACTTC.